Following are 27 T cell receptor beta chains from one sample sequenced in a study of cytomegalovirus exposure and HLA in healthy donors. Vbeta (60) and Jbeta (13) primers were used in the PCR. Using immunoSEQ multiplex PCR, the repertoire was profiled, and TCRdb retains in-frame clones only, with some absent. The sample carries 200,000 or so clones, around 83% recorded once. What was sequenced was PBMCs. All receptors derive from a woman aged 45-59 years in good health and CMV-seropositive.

Here the CDR3 reads CASSKGGWTGELFF. The DNA for the CDR3 is TGCGCCAGCAGTAAGGGAGGTTGGACCGGGGAGCTGTTTTTT. This chain connects TRBV10-2 to TRBJ2-2, with D possibly being TRBD2 (6 bases). V lost 5 bases to trimming and J lost 5 bases, with 12 bases between them. The CDR3 length is 14 residues. From germline, CDR1 is WSHSY and CDR2 SAAADI.

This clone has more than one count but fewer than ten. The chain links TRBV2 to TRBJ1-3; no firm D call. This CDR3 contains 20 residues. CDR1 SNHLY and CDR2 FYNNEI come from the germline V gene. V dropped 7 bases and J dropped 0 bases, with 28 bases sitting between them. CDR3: CASTLADTHRGSLSGNTIYF. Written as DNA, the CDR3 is TGTGCCAGCACGCTCGCAGACACACACCGAGGGTCCCTCTCTGGAAACACCATATATTTT. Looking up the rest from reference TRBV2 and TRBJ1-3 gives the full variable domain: EPEVTQTPSHQVTQMGQEVILRCVPISNHLYFYWYRQILGQKVEFLVSFYNNEISEKSEIFDDQFSVERPDGSNFTLKIRSTKLEDSAMYFCASTLADTHRGSLSGNTIYFGEGSWLTVV.

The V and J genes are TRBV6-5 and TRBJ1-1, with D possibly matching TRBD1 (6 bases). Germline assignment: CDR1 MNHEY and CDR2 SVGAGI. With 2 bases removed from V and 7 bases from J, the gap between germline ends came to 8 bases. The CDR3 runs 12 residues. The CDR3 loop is CASSYGGGEAFF. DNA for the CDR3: TGTGCCAGCAGTTACGGGGGCGGTGAAGCTTTCTTT.

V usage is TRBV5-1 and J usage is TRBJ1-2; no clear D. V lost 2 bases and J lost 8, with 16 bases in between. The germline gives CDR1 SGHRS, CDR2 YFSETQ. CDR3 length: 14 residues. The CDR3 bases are TGCGCCAGCAGCTTAGACGGTGCGGAGAGGGGCTACACCTTC. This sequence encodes CASSLDGAERGYTF.

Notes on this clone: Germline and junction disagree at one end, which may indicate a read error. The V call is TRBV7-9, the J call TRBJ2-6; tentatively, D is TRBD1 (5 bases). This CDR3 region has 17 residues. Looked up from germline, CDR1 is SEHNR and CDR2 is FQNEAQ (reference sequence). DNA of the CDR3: TGTGCCAGCAGCGAGAAGCGACACCACTCTGGGGCCAACGGCCTGACTTTC. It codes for CASSEKRHHSGANGLTF.

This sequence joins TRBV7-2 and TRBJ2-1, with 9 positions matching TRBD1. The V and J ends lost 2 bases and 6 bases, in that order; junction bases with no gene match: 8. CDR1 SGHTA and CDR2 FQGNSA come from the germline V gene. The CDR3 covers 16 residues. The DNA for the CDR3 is TGTGCCAGCAGCTTATCGGGACAGGGATCGCGCAATGAGCAGTTCTTC. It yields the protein CASSLSGQGSRNEQFF.

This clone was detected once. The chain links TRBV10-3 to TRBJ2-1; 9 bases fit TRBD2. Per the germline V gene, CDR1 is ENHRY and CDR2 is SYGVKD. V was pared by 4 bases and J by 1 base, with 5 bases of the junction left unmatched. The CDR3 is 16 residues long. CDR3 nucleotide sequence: TGTGCCATCAGTGCTCTAGCGGGGCGATCCTACAATGAGCAGTTCTTC. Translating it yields CAISALAGRSYNEQFF.

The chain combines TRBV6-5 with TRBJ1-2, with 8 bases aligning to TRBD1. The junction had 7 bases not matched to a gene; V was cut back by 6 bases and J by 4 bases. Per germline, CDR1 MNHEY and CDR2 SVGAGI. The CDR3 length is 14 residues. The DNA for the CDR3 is TGTGCCAGCAGGATGACAGGGGAAGGCTATGGCTACACCTTC. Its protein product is CASRMTGEGYGYTF.

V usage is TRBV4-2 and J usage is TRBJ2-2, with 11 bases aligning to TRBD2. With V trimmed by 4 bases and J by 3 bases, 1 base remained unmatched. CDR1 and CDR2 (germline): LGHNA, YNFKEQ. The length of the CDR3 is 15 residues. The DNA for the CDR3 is TGTGCCAGCAGCCCACTAGCGGGAGACACCGGGGAGCTGTTTTTT. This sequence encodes CASSPLAGDTGELFF.

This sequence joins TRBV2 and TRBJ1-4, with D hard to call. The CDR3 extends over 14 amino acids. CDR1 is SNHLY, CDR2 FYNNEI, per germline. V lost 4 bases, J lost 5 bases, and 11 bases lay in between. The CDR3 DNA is TGTGCCAGCAGTGTAAAATGGCAGAATGAAAAACTGTTTTTT. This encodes CASSVKWQNEKLFF.

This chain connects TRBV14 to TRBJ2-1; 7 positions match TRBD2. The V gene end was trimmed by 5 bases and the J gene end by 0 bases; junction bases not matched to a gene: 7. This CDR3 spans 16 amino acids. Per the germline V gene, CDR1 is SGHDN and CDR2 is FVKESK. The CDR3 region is CASSNYGGSSYNEQFF. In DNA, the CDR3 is TGTGCCAGCAGCAACTACGGGGGGTCCTCCTACAATGAGCAGTTCTTC. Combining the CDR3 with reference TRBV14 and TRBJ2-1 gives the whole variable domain EAGVTQFPSHSVIEKGQTVTLRCDPISGHDNLYWYRRVMGKEIKFLLHFVKESKQDESGMPNNRFLAERTGGTYSTLKVQPAELEDSGVYFCASSNYGGSSYNEQFFGPGTRLTVL.

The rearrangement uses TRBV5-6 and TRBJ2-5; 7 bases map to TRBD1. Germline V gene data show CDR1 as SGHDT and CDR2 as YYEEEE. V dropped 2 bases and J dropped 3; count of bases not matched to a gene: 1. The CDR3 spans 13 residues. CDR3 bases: TGTGCCAGCAGCTTTGGGACAGAAGAGACCCAGTACTTC. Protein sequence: CASSFGTEETQYF.

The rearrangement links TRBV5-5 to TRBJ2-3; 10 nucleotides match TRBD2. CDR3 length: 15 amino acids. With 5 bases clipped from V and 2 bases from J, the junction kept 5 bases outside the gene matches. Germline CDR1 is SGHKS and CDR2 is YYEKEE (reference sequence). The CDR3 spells CASRRTSGPTDTQYF. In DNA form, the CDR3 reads TGTGCCAGCAGGCGGACTAGCGGCCCCACAGATACGCAGTATTTT.

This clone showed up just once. CDR3 coding DNA: TGTGCCAGCAGCTCCGACAGGCAAACAGGGGAAAAACTGTTTTTT. It yields the protein CASSSDRQTGEKLFF. The chain recombines TRBV7-9 with TRBJ1-4, with D tentatively TRBD1 (6 bases). The CDR3 length is 15 residues. In germline, CDR1 is SEHNR, CDR2 FQNEAQ (reference sequence). The ends were cut back, 4 bases at V and 8 bases at J, with 17 bases in the middle.

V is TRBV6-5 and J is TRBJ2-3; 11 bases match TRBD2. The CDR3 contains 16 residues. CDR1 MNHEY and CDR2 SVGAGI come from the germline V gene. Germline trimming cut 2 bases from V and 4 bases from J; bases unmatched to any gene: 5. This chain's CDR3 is CASSYTLLAGADTQYF. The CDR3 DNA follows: TGTGCCAGCAGTTACACCCTACTAGCGGGGGCAGATACGCAGTATTTT.

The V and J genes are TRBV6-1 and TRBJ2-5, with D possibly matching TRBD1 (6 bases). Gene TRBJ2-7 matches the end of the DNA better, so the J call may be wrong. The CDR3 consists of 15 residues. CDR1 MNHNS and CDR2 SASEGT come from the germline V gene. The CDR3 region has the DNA TGTGCCAGCAGGAGGACAGATTCCTATTTGGGCGAGCAGTACTTC. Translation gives CASRRTDSYLGEQYF.

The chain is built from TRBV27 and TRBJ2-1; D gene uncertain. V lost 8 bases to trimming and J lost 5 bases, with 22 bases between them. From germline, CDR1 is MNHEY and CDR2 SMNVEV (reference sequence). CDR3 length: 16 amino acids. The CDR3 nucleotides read TGTGCCAGCTCCTCTGCGCTGTCTAATTCACACAATGAGCAGTTCTTC. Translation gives CASSSALSNSHNEQFF.

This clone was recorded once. The CDR3, as DNA: TGTGCCAGCAGCTTAGGAAACTGGAACACCGGGGAGCTGTTTTTT. It codes for CASSLGNWNTGELFF. The rearrangement joins TRBV11-3 to TRBJ2-2; D gene uncertain. The V gene's germline CDR1 is SGHNT and CDR2 YENEEA. The V end lost 1 base, the J end lost 1 base, and 7 bases lay between the germline ends. The CDR3 covers 15 residues.

The CDR3 loop reads CASSARDRGRSGYTF. The DNA for the CDR3 is TGTGCCAGCAGTGCCAGGGACAGGGGGCGCAGTGGCTACACCTTC. V is TRBV6-5 and J is TRBJ1-2, with 12 bases fitting TRBD1. V trimming: 5 bases; J trimming: 7 bases; junction bases outside the gene matches: 8. The CDR3 extends over 15 amino acids. Germline assignment: CDR1 MNHEY and CDR2 SVGAGI.

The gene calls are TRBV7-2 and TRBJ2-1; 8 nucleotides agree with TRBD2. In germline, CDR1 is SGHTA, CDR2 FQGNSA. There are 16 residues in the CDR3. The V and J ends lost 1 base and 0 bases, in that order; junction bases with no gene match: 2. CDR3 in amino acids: CASSLEGTSSYNEQFF. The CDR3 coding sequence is TGTGCCAGCAGCTTAGAGGGGACTAGCTCCTACAATGAGCAGTTCTTC.

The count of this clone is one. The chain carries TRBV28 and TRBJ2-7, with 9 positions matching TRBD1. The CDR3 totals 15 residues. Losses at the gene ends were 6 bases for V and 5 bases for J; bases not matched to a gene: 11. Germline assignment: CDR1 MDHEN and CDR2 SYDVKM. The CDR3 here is CASSAFGTGRNEQYF. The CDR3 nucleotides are TGTGCCAGCAGCGCCTTCGGGACAGGGAGAAACGAGCAGTACTTC.

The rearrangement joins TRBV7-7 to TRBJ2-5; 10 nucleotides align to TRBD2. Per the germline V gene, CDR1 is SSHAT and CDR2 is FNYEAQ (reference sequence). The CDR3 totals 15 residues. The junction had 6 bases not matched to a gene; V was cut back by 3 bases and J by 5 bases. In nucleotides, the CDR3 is TGTGCCAGCAGCTTGTCTAGCGGGAGCTACGAGACCCAGTACTTC. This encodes CASSLSSGSYETQYF.

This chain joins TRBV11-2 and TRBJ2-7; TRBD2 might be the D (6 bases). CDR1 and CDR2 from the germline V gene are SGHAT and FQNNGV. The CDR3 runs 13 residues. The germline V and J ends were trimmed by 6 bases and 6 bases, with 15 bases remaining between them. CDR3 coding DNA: TGTGCCAGCAGATCGGACGGGGGTCCCGAGCAGTACTTC. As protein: CASRSDGGPEQYF. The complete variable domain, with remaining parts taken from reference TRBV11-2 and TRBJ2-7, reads EAGVAQSPRYKIIEKRQSVAFWCNPISGHATLYWYQQILGQGPKLLIQFQNNGVVDDSQLPKDRFSAERLKGVDSTLKIQPAKLEDSAVYLCASRSDGGPEQYFGPGTRLTVT.

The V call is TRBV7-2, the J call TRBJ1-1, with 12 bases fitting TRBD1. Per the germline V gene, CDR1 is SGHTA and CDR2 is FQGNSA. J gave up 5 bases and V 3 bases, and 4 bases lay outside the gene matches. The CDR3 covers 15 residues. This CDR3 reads CASSFWDRGHTEAFF. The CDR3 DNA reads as TGTGCCAGCAGCTTCTGGGACAGGGGGCATACTGAAGCTTTCTTT.

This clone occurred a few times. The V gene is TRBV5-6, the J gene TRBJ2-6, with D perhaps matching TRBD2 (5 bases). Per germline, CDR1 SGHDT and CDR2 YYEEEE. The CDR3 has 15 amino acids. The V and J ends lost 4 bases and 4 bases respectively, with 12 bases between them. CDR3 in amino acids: CASSMRVIGANVLTF. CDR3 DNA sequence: TGTGCCAGCAGCATGCGGGTTATCGGGGCCAACGTCCTGACTTTC.

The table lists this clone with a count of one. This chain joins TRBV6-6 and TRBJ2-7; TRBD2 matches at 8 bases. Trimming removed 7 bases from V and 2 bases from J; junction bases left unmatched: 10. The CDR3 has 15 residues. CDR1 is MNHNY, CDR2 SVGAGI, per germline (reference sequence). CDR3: CASTYGAGEPYEQYF. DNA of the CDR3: TGTGCCAGCACCTATGGAGCGGGAGAGCCCTACGAGCAGTACTTC.

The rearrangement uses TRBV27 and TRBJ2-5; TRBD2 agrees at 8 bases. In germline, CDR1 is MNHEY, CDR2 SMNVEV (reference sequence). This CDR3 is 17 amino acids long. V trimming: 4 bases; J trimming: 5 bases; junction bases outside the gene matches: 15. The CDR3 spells CASSSDPTAGVLETQYF. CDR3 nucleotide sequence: TGTGCCAGCAGTTCTGACCCCACAGCGGGAGTTTTGGAGACCCAGTACTTC.